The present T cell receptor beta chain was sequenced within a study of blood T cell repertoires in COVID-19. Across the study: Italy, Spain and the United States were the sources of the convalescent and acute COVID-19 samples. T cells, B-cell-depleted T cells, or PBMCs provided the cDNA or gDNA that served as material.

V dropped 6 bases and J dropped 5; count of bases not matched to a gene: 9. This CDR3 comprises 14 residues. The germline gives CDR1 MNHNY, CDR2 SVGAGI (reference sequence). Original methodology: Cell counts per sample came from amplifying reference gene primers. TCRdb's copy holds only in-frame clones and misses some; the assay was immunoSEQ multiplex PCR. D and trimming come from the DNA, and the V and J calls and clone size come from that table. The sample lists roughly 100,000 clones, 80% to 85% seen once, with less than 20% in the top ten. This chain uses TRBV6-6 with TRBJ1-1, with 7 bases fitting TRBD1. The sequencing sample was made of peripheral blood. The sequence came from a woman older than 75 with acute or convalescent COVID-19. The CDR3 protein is CASSYLQGQTEAFF. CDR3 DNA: TGTGCCAGCAGCTACCTACAGGGACAGACTGAAGCTTTCTTT.